This TCR beta chain is from a study of blood T cell repertoires in COVID-19. In the study overall: Italy, Spain and the United States were the sources of the convalescent and acute COVID-19 samples.

Generated by immunoSEQ multiplex PCR, the TCRdb table keeps only in-frame clones and is missing some. Of 50,000 or so clones listed, roughly four fifths are singletons. The CDR3 sequence is 15 residues long. CDR1 SGHVS and CDR2 FNYEAQ come from the germline V gene. Trimming cost V 4 bases and J 0 bases; bases outside gene matches: 3. This clonotype was obtained from a man in his sixties with active COVID-19. Sequences were obtained from peripheral blood. The genes are TRBV7-6 and TRBJ2-1; TRBD2 aligns across 7 bases. CDR3 bases: TGTGCCAGCAGCTCCCGGACTAGCTCCTACAATGAGCAGTTCTTC. Translating it yields CASSSRTSSYNEQFF.